This TCR beta chain was recovered during a study of blood T cell repertoires in COVID-19. Study-level information: Samples of COVID-19 (acute and convalescent) were obtained from the United States, Italy and Spain. T cells, B-cell-depleted T cells, or PBMCs provided the cDNA or gDNA that served as material.

In the original workflow: Amplification from reference gene primers served as the basis for estimated nucleated cell counts. Libraries were prepared by immunoSEQ multiplex PCR; TCRdb keeps only in-frame clonotypes and omits some of them. From that table come the V and J calls and clone size; the DNA was used to work out D and trimming. The sample lists 80,000 or so clones, about 86% occurring once. Germline CDR1 SGHRS, CDR2 YFSETQ. This CDR3 is 16 amino acids long. Trimming removed 0 bases at V and 5 bases at J, with 17 bases between. This clonotype was obtained from a human donor in a cohort sampled during active COVID-19. Sequencing input: peripheral blood. V usage is TRBV5-1 and J usage is TRBJ2-5, with D maybe TRBD2 (6 bases). The CDR3 reads CASSLAYGGSGETQYF. CDR3 nucleotide sequence: TGCGCCAGCAGCTTGGCCTACGGGGGATCGGGGGAGACCCAGTACTTC.